These T cell receptor beta chains were read from a single sample in a study of regulatory T cells in long-lasting Graves disease. MiXCR, run by TCRdb on the multiplex PCR reads, gives a single entry per CDR3 protein. The data hold under 500,000 distinct CDR3 sequences, with about a fifth observed a single time. The sequenced sample was peripheral blood mononuclear cells (PBMCs), obtained when the disease was refractory, from a patient treated with antithyroid drugs. These receptors all come from a female donor with Graves disease. CDR3s include the opening cysteine and the closing phenylalanine or tryptophan. D genes are given only for firm matches. Clone size is not always given. Where it is, it says once, few, many or a class for expanded clones.

CDR3 protein | CDR3 DNA | J gene | clone size | D gene | V gene
CASQQRGGGSNQPQHF | TGTGCCAGCCAACAAAGAGGGGGCGGGAGCAATCAGCCCCAGCATTTT | TRBJ1-5 | NA | TRBD1 | TRBV13
CASSQGTPETQYF | TGTGCCAGCAGCCAAGGTACCCCCGAGACCCAGTACTTC | TRBJ2-5 | NA | NA | TRBV3-1
CASSLALLAGNNEQFF | TGTGCCAGCAGCTTAGCGCTGCTAGCGGGTAACAATGAGCAGTTCTTC | TRBJ2-1 | few | TRBD2 | TRBV7-9
CAISESRTGQETQYF | TGTGCCATCAGTGAGTCCCGGACAGGGCAAGAGACCCAGTACTTC | TRBJ2-5 | few | TRBD1 | TRBV10-3
CASSLGVDTTDTQYF | TGTGCCAGCAGCTTGGGGGTAGACACCACAGATACGCAGTATTTT | TRBJ2-3 | NA | NA | TRBV11-2
CASSLGLAGGNTGELFF | TGTGCCAGCAGCTTGGGCCTAGCGGGAGGGAACACCGGGGAGCTGTTTTTT | TRBJ2-2 | many | TRBD2 | TRBV11-2
CASSPGQGYGYTF | TGTGCCAGCAGCCCCGGACAGGGCTATGGCTACACCTTC | TRBJ1-2 | many | TRBD1 | TRBV27
CASSPQAGAGYEQYF | TGTGCCAGCAGCCCCCAAGCGGGAGCGGGCTACGAGCAGTACTTC | TRBJ2-7 | many | TRBD2 | TRBV11-2
CASSQSAGNTEAFF | TGTGCCAGCAGCCAATCCGCGGGGAACACTGAAGCTTTCTTT | TRBJ1-1 | many | NA | TRBV16
CASSSWGEGPYEQYF | TGTGCCAGCAGTTCGTGGGGGGAGGGACCCTACGAGCAGTACTTC | TRBJ2-7 | NA | TRBD2 | TRBV28
CASTPGYNEQFF | TGTGCCAGCACCCCGGGTTACAATGAGCAGTTCTTC | TRBJ2-1 | NA | NA | TRBV6-2/TRBV6-3
CSASSAGTGELFF | TGCAGTGCTAGCTCGGCGGGCACCGGGGAGCTGTTTTTT | TRBJ2-2 | many | NA | TRBV20-1
CAWSSSGSYNEQFF | TGTGCCTGGAGTAGTAGCGGCTCCTACAATGAGCAGTTCTTC | TRBJ2-1 | NA | NA | TRBV30
CASSPGGGIMNTEAFF | TGCGCCAGCAGCCCCGGGGGAGGGATCATGAACACTGAAGCTTTCTTT | TRBJ1-1 | NA | NA | TRBV5-1
CASSQAAGVGREQYF | TGTGCCAGCAGCCAAGCGGCGGGAGTCGGTCGCGAGCAGTACTTC | TRBJ2-7 | NA | TRBD2 | TRBV3-1
CAWSVPPKTTEAFF | TGTGCCTGGAGTGTACCCCCAAAAACAACTGAAGCTTTCTTT | TRBJ1-1 | NA | NA | TRBV30
CASSTRLAGAADTQYF | TGTGCCAGCAGTACCCGACTAGCGGGAGCAGCAGATACGCAGTATTTT | TRBJ2-3 | few | TRBD2 | TRBV12-3/TRBV12-4
CASSLFSVQGTDTQYF | TGTGCCAGCAGCTTATTTTCGGTGCAGGGAACAGATACGCAGTATTTT | TRBJ2-3 | NA | NA | TRBV7-6
CASSIGGIREQYF | TGTGCCAGCAGTATTGGGGGGATAAGGGAGCAGTACTTC | TRBJ2-7 | few | NA | TRBV6-1
CASSPPWGYYGYTF | TGTGCCAGCAGCCCACCGTGGGGGTACTATGGCTACACCTTC | TRBJ1-2 | many | NA | TRBV14
CSVEGDRTNEQYF | TGCAGCGTTGAAGGGGACAGGACGAACGAGCAGTACTTC | TRBJ2-7 | few | TRBD1 | TRBV29-1
CSARAPLADSSYEQYF | TGCAGTGCTAGAGCCCCACTGGCGGATAGCTCCTACGAGCAGTACTTC | TRBJ2-7 | NA | NA | TRBV20-1
CAWSVRGHSSYEQYF | TGTGCCTGGAGTGTACGGGGTCACAGCTCCTACGAGCAGTACTTC | TRBJ2-7 | few | NA | TRBV30
CASNRGGVEKLFF | TGTGCCAGCAACCGTGGGGGAGTGGAAAAACTGTTTTTT | TRBJ1-4 | many | NA | TRBV28
CAWSLVPGELFF | TGTGCCTGGAGTTTAGTCCCCGGGGAGCTGTTTTTT | TRBJ2-2 | few | NA | TRBV30
CSASDGDSNQPQHF | TGCAGTGCTTCCGACGGAGATAGCAATCAGCCCCAGCATTTT | TRBJ1-5 | few | NA | TRBV20-1
CATSSTEGAYGYTF | TGTGCCACCAGCTCAACGGAGGGGGCCTATGGCTACACCTTC | TRBJ1-2 | many | TRBD1 | TRBV15
CASSSIVKTNEKLFF | TGTGCCAGCAGTTCCATCGTTAAAACTAATGAAAAACTGTTTTTT | TRBJ1-4 | many | NA | TRBV28
CASSLALANTGELFF | TGTGCCAGCAGTTTAGCGCTCGCGAACACCGGGGAGCTGTTTTTT | TRBJ2-2 | few | NA | TRBV12-3/TRBV12-4
CASSLQWDAKNIQYF | TGTGCCAGCAGCCTCCAGTGGGATGCCAAAAACATTCAGTACTTC | TRBJ2-4 | many | NA | TRBV7-2
CASSYDLGYTF | TGTGCCAGCAGTTACGATTTGGGATACACCTTC | TRBJ1-2 | NA | NA | TRBV6-2/TRBV6-3
CASSLGLAGVQVQYF | TGTGCCAGCAGCCTGGGACTAGCGGGAGTTCAAGTGCAGTACTTC | TRBJ2-7 | NA | TRBD2 | TRBV7-3